This entry concerns a single T cell receptor beta chain. Its specificity is unknown. Clones were read by immunoSEQ multiplex PCR, and TCRdb kept only the in-frame ones, dropping some. This table holds approximately 79,000 clones, 82% found once. This sample was included in a study of graft-versus-host responses after intestinal transplantation. Study context: Every one of the recipients received anti-thymocyte globulin induction and afterwards took tacrolimus and steroids for around 3 years.

V shed 2 bases and J shed 4 bases, with 18 bases lying between them. Germline values: CDR1 SGHKS, CDR2 YYEKEE (reference sequence). The CDR3 sequence is 16 residues long. The sample here was unstimulated CD4+ T cells sorted from spleen or lymph node cells, taken before intestinal transplant. The sequence derives from a human donor who received an intestinal transplant. This sequence joins TRBV5-5 and TRBJ1-1; no clear D gene. CDR3 amino acids: CASSFDPGGSVTEAFF. The CDR3 DNA sequence: TGTGCCAGCAGCTTCGACCCTGGAGGGTCGGTCACTGAAGCTTTCTTT.